This record looks at one T cell receptor beta chain sequence and its context. The treatment is: 19 received Ad26.COV2.S at low or high dose, single or two shots; roughly five received placebo; per-sample allocation not given. Samples were taken on day 63 after the first vaccine or placebo injection. The CDR3 consists of 12 residues. V gave up 7 bases and J gave up 5 bases, with 11 bases separating them. Germline V gives CDR1 MNHNY, CDR2 SVGAGI (reference sequence). The source of the sample is a study of Ad26.COV2.S vaccination and SARS-CoV-2 variants. Using immunoSEQ multiplex PCR, the repertoire was profiled, and TCRdb retains in-frame clones only, with some absent. The sample lists 410,000 or so clones, around 90% occurring once.

The material sequenced was peripheral blood, taken in a trial of Ad26.COV2.S vaccine versus placebo. The chain is built from TRBV6-6 and TRBJ1-1, with D possibly TRBD1 on 5 matching bases. The receptor was isolated from a person aged 18-60 years who received the Ad26.COV2.S COVID-19 vaccine or a placebo. The CDR3 DNA reads TGTGCCAGCACCGCAGGGTTGACTGAAGCTTTCTTT. Translating gives CASTAGLTEAFF.